This passage covers 19 T cell receptor beta chains from one sample sequenced in a study of shared clonotypes between healthy human individuals (dated by TCRdb to about 2020). The protocol used for the library was the immunoSEQ multiplex PCR assay. Here the immuneACCESS table is served through TCRdb, limited to in-frame sequences with V and J called. Missing clones are a known gap in these copies; in checked studies unresolved V genes cover under half, and the rest lacks a known reason. The sample records millions of clones, over 85% of which are singletons. The ten largest clones take up 0.3% to 0.4% of the sample. Sequenced sample: naive CD4+ T cells from PBMCs. Read against the paper, the sample's cell subset or site label means: CD45RA+ positively selected. Source of these receptors: a man younger than 35 in good health. Some clones in this sample may be carry-over from other donors' samples.

The chain employs TRBV9 and TRBJ2-5; D might be TRBD1 (5 bases). Germline lookup yields CDR1 SGDLS and CDR2 YYNGEE. With 0 bases removed from V and 4 bases from J, the gap between germline ends came to 16 bases. The CDR3 has 16 residues. Written as DNA, the CDR3 is TGTGCCAGCAGCGTAGATCCTACGTGGGGCCCAGAGACCCAGTACTTC. It specifies CASSVDPTWGPETQYF.

This chain joins TRBV18 and TRBJ1-1; D remains unclear. Germline V gives CDR1 KGHSH, CDR2 LQKENI. The CDR3 totals 17 residues. The V and J ends lost 5 bases and 0 bases respectively, with 19 bases between them. As DNA, the CDR3 is TGTGCCAGCTCATCGCCTATATCAGTGGCCTTGAACACTGAAGCTTTCTTT. Encoded protein: CASSSPISVALNTEAFF.

V usage is TRBV21-1 and J usage is TRBJ2-1; the D call in the table, TRBD1, was not verified against the DNA. TRBV21-1 constitutes a pseudogene. CDR3 length: 15 amino acids. The CDR3 DNA sequence: TGTGCCAGCCAGGCCCCCGGGACAGAAGACAATGAGCAGTTCTTC. Its protein is CASQAPGTEDNEQFF.

The rearrangement links TRBV28 to TRBJ1-2, with 9 bases identical to TRBD1. V lost 3 bases, J lost 5 bases, and 13 bases stayed unmatched. The CDR3 spans 17 residues. Germline CDR1 and CDR2: MDHEN and SYDVKM. In DNA form, the CDR3 reads TGTGCCAGCAGTTTTATTCGACAGGGGGGTATGTGGTATGGCTACACCTTC. Translating it yields CASSFIRQGGMWYGYTF.

This clone was found once. The J gene is TRBJ2-2, the V gene TRBV18; TRBD2 matches 7 bases. CDR1 and CDR2 (germline): KGHSH, LQKENI. The CDR3 consists of 16 residues. The V and J ends lost 3 bases and 3 bases, in that order; junction bases with no gene match: 7. CDR3 loop: CASSPEGGRDTGELFF. The CDR3 DNA reads as TGTGCCAGCTCACCCGAGGGAGGGAGAGACACCGGGGAGCTGTTTTTT.

DNA for the CDR3: TGTGCCAGCAGCCTAAGGGGTGTAGGCACAGATACGCAGTATTTT. Protein: CASSLRGVGTDTQYF. This chain joins TRBV27 and TRBJ2-3, with D perhaps TRBD1 (5 bases). The CDR3 spans 15 residues. Germline lookup yields CDR1 MNHEY and CDR2 SMNVEV (reference sequence). V was pared by 6 bases and J by 1 base, with 14 bases between.

The V and J genes are TRBV28 and TRBJ2-2, with a weak D call TRBD1 (5 bases). The CDR3 contains 16 residues. Germline CDR1 is MDHEN and CDR2 is SYDVKM. V lost 7 bases and J 5 bases, leaving 20 bases between the germline ends. The CDR3 bases are TGTGCCAGCACTTCAATGACAGCCACCTCGACCGGGGAGCTGTTTTTT. Its translation: CASTSMTATSTGELFF.

J is TRBJ2-5 and V is TRBV7-9, with a possible D match to TRBD1 (6 bases). Germline V gene data show CDR1 as SEHNR and CDR2 as FQNEAQ (reference sequence). The germline V and J ends were trimmed by 5 bases and 2 bases, with 15 bases remaining between them. The CDR3 consists of 15 residues. The CDR3 nucleotides are TGTGCCAGCAGCCCCACAGGGATTAAGCAAGAGACCCAGTACTTC. Encoded protein: CASSPTGIKQETQYF.

V is TRBV4-2 and J is TRBJ1-2, with D uncertain. The germline CDR1 and CDR2 sequences are LGHNA and YNFKEQ. Trimming stripped 0 bases from V and 2 bases from J, with 10 bases between. The CDR3 contains 15 residues. The CDR3 sequence: CASSQESGRNYGYTF. The CDR3 DNA sequence: TGTGCCAGCAGCCAAGAATCGGGCAGGAACTATGGCTACACCTTC.

V usage is TRBV6-6 and J usage is TRBJ2-1; TRBD2 matches 12 bases. CDR3 length: 15 residues. V was pared by 6 bases and J by 7 bases, with 7 bases of the junction left unmatched. Germline V gives CDR1 MNHNY, CDR2 SVGAGI (reference sequence). The CDR3 region is CASRQTSGRGNEQFF. CDR3 in DNA: TGTGCCAGCAGACAGACTAGCGGGAGAGGTAATGAGCAGTTCTTC.

Points on this clone: Additional DNA sequences in this sample encode the identical CDR3. The chain employs TRBV9 and TRBJ2-3; 9 bases fit TRBD1. There are 15 residues in the CDR3. CDR1 and CDR2 (germline): SGDLS, YYNGEE. The V and J ends lost 3 bases and 2 bases, in that order; junction bases with no gene match: 4. The CDR3 here is CASSGRDRATDTQYF. In nucleotides, the CDR3 is TGTGCCAGCAGCGGGAGGGACAGGGCCACAGATACGCAGTATTTT.

The chain carries TRBV12-5 and TRBJ2-7; 7 bases are a match to TRBD1. The J segment lost 5 bases and the V segment lost 6 bases, leaving 4 bases of the junction unmatched. The CDR3 totals 12 residues. CDR1 is LGHNT and CDR2 is FRNRAP in the germline V gene. CDR3: CASGQGIHEQYF. CDR3 nucleotide sequence: TGTGCTAGTGGACAGGGGATCCACGAGCAGTACTTC.

The rearrangement joins TRBV4-1 to TRBJ2-3; TRBD2 matches at 7 bases. CDR3 size: 19 residues. The trim removed 4 bases at V and 0 bases at J, leaving 16 bases unmatched. CDR1 and CDR2 from the germline V gene are MGHRA and YSYEKL. This CDR3 is CASSPWGGRLRLSTDTQYF. Written as DNA, the CDR3 is TGCGCCAGCAGCCCATGGGGCGGGAGATTGAGGCTTAGCACAGATACGCAGTATTTT.

J is TRBJ2-7 and V is TRBV11-2; D may match TRBD1 or TRBD2 (6 bases each). CDR1 is SGHAT, CDR2 FQNNGV, per germline. The length of the CDR3 is 15 residues. V lost 1 base to trimming and J lost 4 bases, with 14 bases between them. For the CDR3, the DNA is TGTGCCAGCAGCTTAGCGGGCCAGGGGAGGTACGAGCAGTACTTC. This encodes CASSLAGQGRYEQYF.

The chain is built from TRBV2 and TRBJ1-3, with D maybe TRBD1 (5 bases). This CDR3 is built from 15 residues. Germline CDR1 is SNHLY and CDR2 is FYNNEI. The V gene lost 10 bases and the J gene lost 0 bases, with 16 bases spanning the gap. The CDR3 nucleotides are TGTGCCATTTATTCGGAGGGGATCTCTGGAAACACCATATATTTT. Translated, it gives CAIYSEGISGNTIYF. Looking up the rest from reference TRBV2 and TRBJ1-3 gives the full variable domain: EPEVTQTPSHQVTQMGQEVILRCVPISNHLYFYWYRQILGQKVEFLVSFYNNEISEKSEIFDDQFSVERPDGSNFTLKIRSTKLEDSAMYFCAIYSEGISGNTIYFGEGSWLTVV.

The chain couples TRBV4-1 to TRBJ2-3; no definite D call. CDR1 is MGHRA and CDR2 is YSYEKL in the germline V gene. Trimming stripped 2 bases from V and 2 bases from J, with 11 bases between. The CDR3 extends over 15 amino acids. CDR3 bases: TGCGCCAGCAGCCAACTAACAAACCCCACAGATACGCAGTATTTT. Protein sequence: CASSQLTNPTDTQYF.

Only a few counts were recorded for this clone. The J gene is TRBJ1-5, the V gene TRBV30, with TRBD1 identical over 7 bases. The CDR3 is 14 amino acids. V shed 1 base, J shed 7 bases, and the junction held 7 bases outside the gene matches. Looked up from germline, CDR1 is GTSNPN and CDR2 is SVGIG (reference sequence). This CDR3 reads CAWSAATGIQPQHF. DNA for the CDR3: TGTGCCTGGAGTGCCGCGACAGGGATCCAGCCCCAGCATTTT.

The chain combines TRBV15 with TRBJ2-5, with 9 bases that match TRBD2. Per the germline V gene, CDR1 is LNHNV and CDR2 is YYDKDF (reference sequence). With V trimmed by 4 bases and J by 5 bases, 2 bases remained unmatched. CDR3 length: 13 amino acids. CDR3 loop: CATSTSGTETQYF. The CDR3 nucleotides read TGTGCCACCAGCACTAGCGGGACTGAGACCCAGTACTTC.

The V call is TRBV9, the J call TRBJ2-1; D gene uncertain. Trimming cost V 2 bases and J 4 bases, with 13 bases left between them. The V gene's germline CDR1 is SGDLS and CDR2 YYNGEE. The CDR3 totals 15 residues. CDR3 in DNA: TGTGCCAGCAGCGTTTTCCCCCGCGAGTACAATGAGCAGTTCTTC. As protein: CASSVFPREYNEQFF.